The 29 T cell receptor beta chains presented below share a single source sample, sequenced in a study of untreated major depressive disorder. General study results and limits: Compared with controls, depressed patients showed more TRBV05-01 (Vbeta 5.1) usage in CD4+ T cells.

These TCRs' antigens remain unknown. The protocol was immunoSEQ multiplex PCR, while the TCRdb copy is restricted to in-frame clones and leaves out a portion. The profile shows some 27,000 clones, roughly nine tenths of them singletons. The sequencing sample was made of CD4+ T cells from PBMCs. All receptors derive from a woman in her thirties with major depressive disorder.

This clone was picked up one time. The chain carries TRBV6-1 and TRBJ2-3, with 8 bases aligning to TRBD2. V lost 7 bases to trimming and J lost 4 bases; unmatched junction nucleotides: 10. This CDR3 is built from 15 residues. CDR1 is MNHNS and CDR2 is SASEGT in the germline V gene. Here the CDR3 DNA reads TGTGCCAGCACCGACGGACTAGCAACGGCAGATACGCAGTATTTT. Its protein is CASTDGLATADTQYF.

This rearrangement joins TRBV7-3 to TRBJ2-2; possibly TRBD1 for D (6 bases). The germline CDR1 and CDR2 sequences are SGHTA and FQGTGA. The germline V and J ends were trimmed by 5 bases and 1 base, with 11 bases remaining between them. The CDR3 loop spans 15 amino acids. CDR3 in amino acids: CASSPGTWNTGELFF. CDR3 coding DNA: TGTGCCAGCAGCCCCGGGACATGGAACACCGGGGAGCTGTTTTTT.

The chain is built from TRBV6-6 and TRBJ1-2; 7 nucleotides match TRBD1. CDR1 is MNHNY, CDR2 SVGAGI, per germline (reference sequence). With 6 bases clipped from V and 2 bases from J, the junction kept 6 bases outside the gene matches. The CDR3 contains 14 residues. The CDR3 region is CASSPDRANYGYTF. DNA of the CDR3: TGTGCCAGCAGCCCCGACAGGGCCAACTATGGCTACACCTTC.

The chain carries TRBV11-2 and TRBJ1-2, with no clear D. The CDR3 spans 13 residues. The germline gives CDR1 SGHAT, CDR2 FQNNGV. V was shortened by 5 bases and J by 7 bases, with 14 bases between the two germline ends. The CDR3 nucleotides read TGTGCCAGCAGCCTTAGGCTGGATCGTGGCTACACCTTC. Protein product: CASSLRLDRGYTF.

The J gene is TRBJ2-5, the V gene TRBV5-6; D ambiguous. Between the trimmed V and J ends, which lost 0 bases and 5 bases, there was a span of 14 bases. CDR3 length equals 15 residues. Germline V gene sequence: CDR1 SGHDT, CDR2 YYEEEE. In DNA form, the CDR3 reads TGTGCCAGCAGCTTGGGGCAGAGAGCGAGGGAGACCCAGTACTTC. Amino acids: CASSLGQRARETQYF.

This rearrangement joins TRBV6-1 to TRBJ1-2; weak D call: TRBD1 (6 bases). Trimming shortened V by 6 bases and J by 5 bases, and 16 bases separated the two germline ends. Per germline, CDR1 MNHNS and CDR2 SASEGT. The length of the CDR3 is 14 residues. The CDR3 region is CASSRAGEGYGYTF. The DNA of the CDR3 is TGTGCCAGCAGCCGGGCAGGGGAGGGGTATGGCTACACCTTC.

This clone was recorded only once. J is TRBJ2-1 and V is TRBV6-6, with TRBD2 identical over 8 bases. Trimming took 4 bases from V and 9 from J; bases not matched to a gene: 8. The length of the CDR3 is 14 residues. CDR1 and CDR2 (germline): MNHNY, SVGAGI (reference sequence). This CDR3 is CASSWGLGGAEQFF. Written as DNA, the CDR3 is TGTGCCAGCAGTTGGGGACTAGGAGGGGCTGAGCAGTTCTTC.

The CDR3 loop is CASRLAGETQYF. CDR3 coding DNA: TGTGCCAGTAGACTAGCGGGTGAAACGCAGTATTTT. This chain connects TRBV19 to TRBJ2-3, with TRBD2 matching 9 bases. Trimming took 6 bases from V and 9 from J; bases not matched to a gene: 4. The germline CDR1 and CDR2 sequences are LNHDA and SQIVND (reference sequence). The CDR3 loop spans 12 amino acids.

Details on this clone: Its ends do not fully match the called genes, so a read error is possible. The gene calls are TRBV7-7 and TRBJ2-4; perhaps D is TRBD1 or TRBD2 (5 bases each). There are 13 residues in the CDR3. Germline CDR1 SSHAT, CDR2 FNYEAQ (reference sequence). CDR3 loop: CASSLQEGNIQYF. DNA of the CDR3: TGTGCTAGCAGCTTACAAGAGGGGAACATTCAGTACTTC.

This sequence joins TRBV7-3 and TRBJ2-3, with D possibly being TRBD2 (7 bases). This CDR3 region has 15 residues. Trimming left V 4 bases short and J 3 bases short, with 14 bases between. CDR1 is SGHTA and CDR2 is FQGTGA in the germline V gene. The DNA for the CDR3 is TGTGCCAGCAGCTCCCACGGGGGGCCGACAGATACGCAGTATTTT. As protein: CASSSHGGPTDTQYF.

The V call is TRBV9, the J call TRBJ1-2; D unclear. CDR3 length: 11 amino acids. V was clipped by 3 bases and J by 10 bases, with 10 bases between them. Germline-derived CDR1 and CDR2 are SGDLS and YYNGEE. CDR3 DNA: TGTGCCAGCAGCGACGTTTACGACTACACCTTC. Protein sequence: CASSDVYDYTF. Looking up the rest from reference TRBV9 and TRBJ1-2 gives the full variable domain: DSGVTQTPKHLITATGQRVTLRCSPRSGDLSVYWYQQSLDQGLQFLIQYYNGEERAKGNILERFSAQQFPDLHSELNLSSLELGDSALYFCASSDVYDYTFGSGTRLTVV.

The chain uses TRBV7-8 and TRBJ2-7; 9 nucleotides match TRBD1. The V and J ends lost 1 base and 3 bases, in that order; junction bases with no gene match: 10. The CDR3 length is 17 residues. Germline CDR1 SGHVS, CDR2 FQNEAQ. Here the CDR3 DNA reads TGTGCCAGCAGCTTAGAGACGGGACAGGGAAACCTCTACGAGCAGTACTTC. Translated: CASSLETGQGNLYEQYF.

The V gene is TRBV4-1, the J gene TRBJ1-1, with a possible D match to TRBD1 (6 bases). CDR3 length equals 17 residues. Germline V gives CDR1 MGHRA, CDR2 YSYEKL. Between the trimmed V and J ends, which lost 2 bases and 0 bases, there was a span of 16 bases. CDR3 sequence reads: CASSQSTGFIVNTEAFF. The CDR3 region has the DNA TGCGCCAGCAGCCAATCAACAGGGTTTATTGTGAACACTGAAGCTTTCTTT.

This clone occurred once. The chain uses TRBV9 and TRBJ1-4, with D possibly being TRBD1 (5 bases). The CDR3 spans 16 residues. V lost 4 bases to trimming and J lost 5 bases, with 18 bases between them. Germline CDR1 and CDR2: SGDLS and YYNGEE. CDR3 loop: CASSPAAGRVNEKLFF. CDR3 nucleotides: TGTGCCAGCAGCCCGGCGGCAGGGAGGGTGAATGAAAAACTGTTTTTT. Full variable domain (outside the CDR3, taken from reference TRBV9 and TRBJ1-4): DSGVTQTPKHLITATGQRVTLRCSPRSGDLSVYWYQQSLDQGLQFLIQYYNGEERAKGNILERFSAQQFPDLHSELNLSSLELGDSALYFCASSPAAGRVNEKLFFGSGTQLSVL.

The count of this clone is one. CDR3 bases: TGTGCCAGCAGTGTTCCCAGCAGCGGATACTACGAGCAGTACTTC. It yields the protein CASSVPSSGYYEQYF. The chain links TRBV2 to TRBJ2-7, with D possibly TRBD2 on 5 matching bases. The length of the CDR3 is 15 residues. The germline gives CDR1 SNHLY, CDR2 FYNNEI. Trimming removed 4 bases at V and 3 bases at J, with 16 bases between.

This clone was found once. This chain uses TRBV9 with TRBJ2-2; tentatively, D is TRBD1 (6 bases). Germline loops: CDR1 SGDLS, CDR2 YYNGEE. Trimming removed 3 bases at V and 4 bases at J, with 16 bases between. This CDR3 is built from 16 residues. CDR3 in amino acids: CASSAPQGTSTGELFF. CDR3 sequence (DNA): TGTGCCAGCAGCGCCCCTCAGGGGACATCCACCGGGGAGCTGTTTTTT. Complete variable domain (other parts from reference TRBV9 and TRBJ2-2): DSGVTQTPKHLITATGQRVTLRCSPRSGDLSVYWYQQSLDQGLQFLIQYYNGEERAKGNILERFSAQQFPDLHSELNLSSLELGDSALYFCASSAPQGTSTGELFFGEGSRLTVL.

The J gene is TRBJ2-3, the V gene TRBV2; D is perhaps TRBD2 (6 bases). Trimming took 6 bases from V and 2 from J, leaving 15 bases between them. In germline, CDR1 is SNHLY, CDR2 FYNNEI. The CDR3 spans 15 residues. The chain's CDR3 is CASRGGGQYTDTQYF. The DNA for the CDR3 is TGTGCCAGCAGGGGTGGAGGGCAGTACACAGATACGCAGTATTTT. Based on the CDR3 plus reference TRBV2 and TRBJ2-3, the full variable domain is EPEVTQTPSHQVTQMGQEVILRCVPISNHLYFYWYRQILGQKVEFLVSFYNNEISEKSEIFDDQFSVERPDGSNFTLKIRSTKLEDSAMYFCASRGGGQYTDTQYFGPGTRLTVL.

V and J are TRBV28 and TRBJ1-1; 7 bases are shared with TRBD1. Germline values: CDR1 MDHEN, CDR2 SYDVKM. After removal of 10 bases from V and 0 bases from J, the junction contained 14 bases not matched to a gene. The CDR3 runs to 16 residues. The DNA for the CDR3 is TGTGCCATCACAGCCCACGGACAGGTCCTGAACACTGAAGCTTTCTTT. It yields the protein CAITAHGQVLNTEAFF.

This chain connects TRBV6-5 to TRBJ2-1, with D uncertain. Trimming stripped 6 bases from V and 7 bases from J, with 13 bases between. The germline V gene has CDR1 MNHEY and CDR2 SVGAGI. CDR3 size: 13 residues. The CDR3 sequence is CASRLTHWNEQFF. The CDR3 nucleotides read TGTGCCAGCAGGCTAACACATTGGAATGAGCAGTTCTTC.

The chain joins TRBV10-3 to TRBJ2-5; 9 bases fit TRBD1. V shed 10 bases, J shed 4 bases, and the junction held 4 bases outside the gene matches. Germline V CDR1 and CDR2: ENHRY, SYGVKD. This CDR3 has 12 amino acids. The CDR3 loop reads CATSDRGETQYF. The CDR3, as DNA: TGTGCCACCTCGGACAGGGGAGAGACCCAGTACTTC.

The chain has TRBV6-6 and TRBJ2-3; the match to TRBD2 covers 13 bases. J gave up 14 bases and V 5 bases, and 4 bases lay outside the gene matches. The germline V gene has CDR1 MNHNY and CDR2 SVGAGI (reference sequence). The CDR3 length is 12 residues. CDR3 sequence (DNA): TGTGCCAGCAGTAAGGGACTAGCGGGGAGGTATTTT. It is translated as CASSKGLAGRYF.

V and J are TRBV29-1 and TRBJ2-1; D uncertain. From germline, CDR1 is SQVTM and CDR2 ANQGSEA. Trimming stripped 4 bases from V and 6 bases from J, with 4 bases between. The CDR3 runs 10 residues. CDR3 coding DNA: TGCAGCGTTGGAACCAATGAGCAGTTCTTC. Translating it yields CSVGTNEQFF.

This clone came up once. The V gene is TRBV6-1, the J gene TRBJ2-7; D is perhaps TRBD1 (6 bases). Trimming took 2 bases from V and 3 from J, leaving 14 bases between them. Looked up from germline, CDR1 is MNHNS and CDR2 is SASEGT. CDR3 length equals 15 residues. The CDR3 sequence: CASSEPRTAIYEQYF. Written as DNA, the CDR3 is TGTGCCAGCAGTGAACCTCGGACAGCCATCTACGAGCAGTACTTC.

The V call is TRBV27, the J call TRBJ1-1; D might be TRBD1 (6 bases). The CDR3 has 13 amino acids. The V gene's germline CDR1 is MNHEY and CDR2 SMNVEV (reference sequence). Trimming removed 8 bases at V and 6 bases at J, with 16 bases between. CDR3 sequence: CASRKTGGAEAFF. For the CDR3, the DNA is TGTGCCAGCCGGAAGACAGGTGGGGCTGAAGCTTTCTTT.

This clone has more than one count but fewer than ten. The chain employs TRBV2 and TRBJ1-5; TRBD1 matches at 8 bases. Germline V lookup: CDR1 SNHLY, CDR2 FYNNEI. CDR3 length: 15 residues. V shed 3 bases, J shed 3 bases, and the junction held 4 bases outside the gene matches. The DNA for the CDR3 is TGTGCCAGCAGTGAGTCAGGGGGCTACAATCAGCCCCAGCATTTT. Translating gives CASSESGGYNQPQHF.

The CDR3 spells CASSSSGRGTDTQYF. The CDR3 bases are TGTGCCAGCAGCTCTAGCGGGAGAGGTACAGATACGCAGTATTTT. This chain links TRBV7-9 with TRBJ2-3; 10 bases map to TRBD2. V gave up 4 bases and J gave up 3 bases; unmatched junction bases: 4. Per the germline V gene, CDR1 is SEHNR and CDR2 is FQNEAQ (reference sequence). The CDR3 sequence is 15 residues long.

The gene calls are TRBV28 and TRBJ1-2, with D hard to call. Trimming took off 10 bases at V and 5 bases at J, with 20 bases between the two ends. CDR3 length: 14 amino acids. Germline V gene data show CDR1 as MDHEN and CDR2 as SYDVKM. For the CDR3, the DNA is TGTGCCACCTCCCTCCCTGTGAGACGTTATGGCTACACCTTC. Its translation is CATSLPVRRYGYTF.

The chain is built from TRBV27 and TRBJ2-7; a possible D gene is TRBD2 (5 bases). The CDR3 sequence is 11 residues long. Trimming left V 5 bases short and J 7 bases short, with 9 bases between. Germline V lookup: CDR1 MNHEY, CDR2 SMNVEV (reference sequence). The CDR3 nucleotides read TGTGCCAGCAGTAGCCCGGGGGAGCAGTACTTC. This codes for CASSSPGEQYF.

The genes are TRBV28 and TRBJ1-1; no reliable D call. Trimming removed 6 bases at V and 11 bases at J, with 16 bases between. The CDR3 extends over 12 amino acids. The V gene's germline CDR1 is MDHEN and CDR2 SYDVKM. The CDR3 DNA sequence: TGTGCCAGCAGCTCAATCCCCCAGAGGGCTTTCTTT. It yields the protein CASSSIPQRAFF. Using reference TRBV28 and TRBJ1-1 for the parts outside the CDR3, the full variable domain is DVKVTQSSRYLVKRTGEKVFLECVQDMDHENMFWYRQDPGLGLRLIYFSYDVKMKEKGDIPEGYSVSREKKERFSLILESASTNQTSMYLCASSSIPQRAFFGQGTRLTVV.